This T cell receptor (beta chain) emerged from a study of blood T cell dynamics during melanoma immunotherapy. As for the study in general: Metastatic melanoma patients received first-line pembrolizumab or nivolumab plus ipilimumab.

Findings of the study overall: At W3, later disease-control patients showed bifurcated PBMC repertoire changes, unlike progressors.

Losses at the gene ends were 0 bases for V and 2 bases for J; bases not matched to a gene: 3. Germline CDR1 is MRHNA and CDR2 is SNTAGT. The CDR3 has 15 amino acids. Worth noting for this clone: Antigen specificity is unknown.

The repertoire was sequenced with immunoSEQ multiplex PCR; TCRdb's copy has only in-frame clones and lacks some. The data hold roughly 10,000 clones, with approximately 84% observed a single time. Sample time point: week 3, after first cycle of checkpoint inhibitor. Patients with prior systemic cancer treatment, concomitant immunosuppressants, or other active malignancies were excluded. The V gene is TRBV6-4, the J gene TRBJ2-5; 7 bases line up with TRBD1. The sequencing here drew on blood, taken from a patient treated with checkpoint blockade. The clonotype was recovered from a human donor with melanoma. The CDR3 loop is CASSDSIRGQETQYF. The CDR3 DNA reads as TGTGCCAGCAGTGACTCGATCAGGGGGCAAGAGACCCAGTACTTC.